One and the same sample provided the 16 T cell receptor beta chains below, sequenced in a study of blood T cell repertoires in COVID-19. The protocol was immunoSEQ multiplex PCR, while the TCRdb copy is restricted to in-frame clones and leaves out a portion. This table has tens of thousands of clones, 75% to 90% appearing once. The sequencing sample was made of peripheral blood. The receptors here all came from a woman of 80 years or more with active COVID-19.

This clone was found a few times. The rearrangement uses TRBV2 and TRBJ2-7, with D possibly being TRBD1 (6 bases). The CDR3 has 12 amino acids. The germline V gene has CDR1 SNHLY and CDR2 FYNNEI. V was cut by 8 bases and J by 1 base, with 9 bases left in between. The CDR3 region has the DNA TGTGCCAGCTTACAGGGATCCTACGAGCAGTACTTC. It specifies CASLQGSYEQYF.

The chain is built from TRBV6-1 and TRBJ2-1, with TRBD2 matching over 10 bases. CDR1 and CDR2 (germline): MNHNS, SASEGT. V lost 3 bases to trimming and J lost 1 base; unmatched junction nucleotides: 3. The CDR3 consists of 16 residues. CDR3 sequence reads: CASSDRTSGSYNEQFF. CDR3 nucleotides: TGTGCCAGCAGTGACAGGACTAGCGGTTCCTACAATGAGCAGTTCTTC.

The chain links TRBV15 to TRBJ1-5, with D hard to call. In germline, CDR1 is LNHNV, CDR2 YYDKDF (reference sequence). V gave up 5 bases and J gave up 6 bases, with 20 bases separating them. The CDR3 loop spans 16 amino acids. The DNA for the CDR3 is TGTGCCACCAGCCCGAGGAGGTCCCCCAGCGCTCAGCCCCAGCATTTT. Protein: CATSPRRSPSAQPQHF.

As for this clone: This sample includes further DNA sequences coding for the same CDR3. The chain joins TRBV9 to TRBJ2-7; TRBD1 matches 9 bases. This CDR3 spans 15 amino acids. The V gene's germline CDR1 is SGDLS and CDR2 YYNGEE. With V trimmed by 0 bases and J by 2 bases, 3 bases remained unmatched. The CDR3 protein is CASSVGGTGTYEQYF. The CDR3 DNA is TGTGCCAGCAGCGTAGGAGGGACAGGGACCTACGAGCAGTACTTC.

The chain uses TRBV2 and TRBJ2-6; 7 bases match TRBD1. This CDR3 is 14 amino acids long. The germline gives CDR1 SNHLY, CDR2 FYNNEI. The V gene end was trimmed by 10 bases and the J gene end by 3 bases; junction bases not matched to a gene: 6. CDR3 amino acids: CATTGDGGANVLTF. The CDR3 DNA follows: TGTGCCACCACAGGGGACGGTGGGGCCAACGTCCTGACTTTC.

This chain joins TRBV5-1 and TRBJ1-6; D is ambiguous. The V end was cut by 0 bases, the J end by 8 bases, with 6 bases between. CDR3 length: 13 residues. Germline CDR1 and CDR2: SGHRS and YFSETQ. The CDR3 DNA sequence: TGCGCCAGCAGCTTGGATAGAGATTCACCCCTCCACTTT. Protein: CASSLDRDSPLHF.

The gene calls are TRBV19 and TRBJ1-2; D uncertain. Germline CDR1 is LNHDA and CDR2 is SQIVND (reference sequence). Trimming removed 7 bases at V and 9 bases at J, with 27 bases between. The CDR3 has 16 residues. CDR3 loop: CASTGAGSSLSIRYTF. For the CDR3, the DNA is TGTGCCAGTACCGGAGCGGGGTCCTCGCTCTCTATCCGCTACACCTTC.

The V gene is TRBV3-1 (or the pseudogene TRBV3-2), the J gene TRBJ2-7; 13 bases match TRBD2. Germline assignment: CDR1 LGHDT and CDR2 YNNKEL (reference sequence). V was clipped by 1 base and J by 3 bases; unmatched bases: 0. CDR3 length: 15 amino acids. CDR3 residues: CASSQGTSGGYEQYF. In DNA form, the CDR3 reads TGTGCCAGCAGCCAAGGGACTAGCGGGGGCTACGAGCAGTACTTC.

The chain combines TRBV5-1 with TRBJ2-7; the match to TRBD2 covers 13 bases. This CDR3 contains 14 residues. V gave up 3 bases and J gave up 3 bases; unmatched junction bases: 0. CDR1 SGHRS and CDR2 YFSETQ come from the germline V gene. The CDR3 region is CASSWTSGSYEQYF. CDR3 nucleotide sequence: TGCGCCAGCAGCTGGACTAGCGGGAGCTACGAGCAGTACTTC.

The V gene is TRBV18, the J gene TRBJ2-7, with 7 bases that match TRBD2. This CDR3 is 15 amino acids long. The ends lost 4 bases at V and 2 bases at J; junction bases unmatched: 8. Germline CDR1 and CDR2: KGHSH and LQKENI. CDR3 sequence reads: CASSQGLVPTYEQYF. In DNA form, the CDR3 reads TGTGCCAGCTCACAAGGACTAGTCCCTACCTACGAGCAGTACTTC.

The rearrangement links TRBV11-2 to TRBJ2-5, with 7 bases that match TRBD2. J lost 4 bases, V lost 5 bases, and 7 bases had no gene match. The germline CDR1 and CDR2 sequences are SGHAT and FQNNGV. This CDR3 is 14 amino acids long. DNA of the CDR3: TGTGCCAGCAGCCCACTAGCGACGGGAGAGACCCAGTACTTC. This translates into CASSPLATGETQYF.

This rearrangement joins TRBV7-9 to TRBJ2-7, with TRBD2 matching over 10 bases. This CDR3 has 17 amino acids. CDR1 and CDR2 from the germline V gene are SEHNR and FQNEAQ (reference sequence). Trimming at V came to 1 base and at J to 3 bases, leaving 9 bases not matched to a gene. CDR3: CASSLEEPSGGLYEQYF. The CDR3 nucleotides are TGTGCCAGCAGCTTAGAAGAACCTAGCGGGGGACTCTACGAGCAGTACTTC.

This clone showed up just once. The chain combines TRBV27 with TRBJ1-5; 7 nucleotides align to TRBD1. The CDR3 is 14 residues long. V shed 2 bases, J shed 4 bases, and the junction held 2 bases outside the gene matches. Germline V CDR1 and CDR2: MNHEY, SMNVEV (reference sequence). CDR3 bases: TGTGCCAGCAGTTTAAGACAGGGTAATCAGCCCCAGCATTTT. Protein sequence: CASSLRQGNQPQHF.

The chain has TRBV2 and TRBJ2-5; no firm D call. Trimming cost V 5 bases and J 1 base, with 8 bases left between them. In germline, CDR1 is SNHLY, CDR2 FYNNEI. CDR3 length equals 13 residues. CDR3 amino acids: CASSTTTQETQYF. The CDR3 DNA reads TGTGCCAGCAGTACCACAACCCAAGAGACCCAGTACTTC. The full variable domain, rest sourced from reference TRBV2 and TRBJ2-5, is EPEVTQTPSHQVTQMGQEVILRCVPISNHLYFYWYRQILGQKVEFLVSFYNNEISEKSEIFDDQFSVERPDGSNFTLKIRSTKLEDSAMYFCASSTTTQETQYFGPGTRLLVL.

This clone showed up just a few times. This chain joins TRBV5-1 and TRBJ2-1; D ambiguous. Germline values: CDR1 SGHRS, CDR2 YFSETQ. V was trimmed by 0 bases and J by 6 bases, leaving 13 bases between them. The CDR3 is 15 residues long. The CDR3 nucleotides read TGCGCCAGCAGCTTGGTGCTAGAGGCCCTCAATGAGCAGTTCTTC. Protein sequence: CASSLVLEALNEQFF.

The chain links TRBV10-3 to TRBJ1-1; TRBD1 aligns across 7 bases. This CDR3 contains 14 residues. Germline values: CDR1 ENHRY, CDR2 SYGVKD. Trimming cost V 2 bases and J 11 bases; bases outside gene matches: 11. CDR3 in amino acids: CAISEGTEYGKAFF. CDR3 DNA: TGTGCCATCAGTGAGGGGACAGAATATGGGAAGGCTTTCTTT.